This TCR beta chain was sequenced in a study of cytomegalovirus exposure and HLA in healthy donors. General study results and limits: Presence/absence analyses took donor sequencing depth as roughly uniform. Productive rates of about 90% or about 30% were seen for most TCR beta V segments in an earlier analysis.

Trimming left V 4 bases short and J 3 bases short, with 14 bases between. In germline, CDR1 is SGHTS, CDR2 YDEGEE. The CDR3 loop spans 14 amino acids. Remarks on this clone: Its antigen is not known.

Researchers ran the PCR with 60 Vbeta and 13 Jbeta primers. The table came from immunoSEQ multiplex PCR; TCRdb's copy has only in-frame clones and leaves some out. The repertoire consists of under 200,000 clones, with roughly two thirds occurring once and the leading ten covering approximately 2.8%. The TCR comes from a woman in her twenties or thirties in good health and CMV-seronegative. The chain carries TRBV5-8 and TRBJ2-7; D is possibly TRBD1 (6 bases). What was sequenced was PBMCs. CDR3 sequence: CASSPTGVYYEQYF. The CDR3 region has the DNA TGTGCCAGCAGCCCGACAGGTGTCTACTACGAGCAGTACTTC.